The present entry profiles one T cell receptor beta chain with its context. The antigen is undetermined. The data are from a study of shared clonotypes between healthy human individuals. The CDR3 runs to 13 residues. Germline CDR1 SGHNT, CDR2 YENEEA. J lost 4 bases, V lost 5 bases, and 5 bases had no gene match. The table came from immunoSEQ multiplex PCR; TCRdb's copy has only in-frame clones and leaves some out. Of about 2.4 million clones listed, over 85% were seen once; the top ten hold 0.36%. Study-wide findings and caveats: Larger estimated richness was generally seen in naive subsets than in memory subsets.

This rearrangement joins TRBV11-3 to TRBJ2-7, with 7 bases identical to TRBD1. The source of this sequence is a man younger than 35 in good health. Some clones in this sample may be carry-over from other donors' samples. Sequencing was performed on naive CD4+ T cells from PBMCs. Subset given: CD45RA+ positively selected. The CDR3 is CASSHGTEYEQYF. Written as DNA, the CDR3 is TGTGCCAGCAGCCACGGGACAGAATACGAGCAGTACTTC.